This TCR beta chain derives from a study of T cell responses to AZD1222 COVID-19 vaccine. General observations from the study: Most donors were white British, females outnumbered males, and clonal diversity was possibly underestimated.

A remark on this clone: Antigen specificity is unknown.

Produced via immunoSEQ multiplex PCR; TCRdb's table is partial and in-frame only. This table holds some 97,000 clones, around 90% found once. The origin of this receptor is an adult in good health. The sequencing here drew on peripheral blood, taken on day 0 of AZD1222 vaccination.

The CDR3 reads CAWNSGGGQPQHF. The CDR3 region has the DNA TGTGCCTGGAACTCAGGCGGGGGTCAGCCCCAGCATTTT. The chain employs TRBV30 and TRBJ1-5, with a weak D call TRBD1 (5 bases). From germline, CDR1 is GTSNPN and CDR2 SVGIG (reference sequence). The V end lost 4 bases, the J end lost 6 bases, and 13 bases lay between the germline ends. The CDR3 is 13 residues long. Drawing the rest from reference TRBV30 and TRBJ1-5, the complete variable domain is SQTIHQWPATLVQPVGSPLSLECTVEGTSNPNLYWYRQAAGRGLQLLFYSVGIGQISSEVPQNLSASRPQDRQFILSSKKLLLSDSGFYLCAWNSGGGQPQHFGDGTRLSIL.